A selection of T cell receptor beta chains follows, all from one sample in a study of blood T cells in healthy people across ages. TCRdb re-called the 5' RACE reads with MiXCR, one entry per CDR3 protein. This table has approximately 580,000 distinct CDR3 sequences, 24% appearing once. The sample was also reused in another study, on T cells of mothers and their children.

Sequences were obtained from blood. The receptors were sampled from a boy aged 5-17 years in good health. Each CDR3 is given with its conserved first and last residue. Fields, in order: J gene, V gene, clone size, CDR3 protein. Rows may omit the clone size; those that give it use once, few, many or a size class.

J: TRBJ2-6; V: TRBV4-3; size: many; CDR3: CASSQDRSGANVLTF
J: TRBJ2-1; V: TRBV28; size: few; CDR3: CASSPGAGDVKDNEQFF
J: TRBJ2-5; V: TRBV20-1; size: many; CDR3: CSARKTSGQDEETQYF
J: TRBJ1-6; V: TRBV5-1; size: few; CDR3: CASSRDRGRLNSPLHF
J: TRBJ2-7; V: TRBV5-6; size: few; CDR3: CASSLSGSLYEQYF
J: TRBJ2-4; V: TRBV11-2; size: -; CDR3: CASSLDRILTGRTKNIQYF
J: TRBJ1-2; V: TRBV28; size: few; CDR3: CASTAGPSNGYTF
J: TRBJ1-4; V: TRBV6-5; size: few; CDR3: CASSYAAGRGEKLFF
J: TRBJ2-2; V: TRBV3-1; size: -; CDR3: CASSQGGRGHGELFF
J: TRBJ2-2; V: TRBV27; size: -; CDR3: CASGRNTGELFF
J: -; V: TRBV29-1; size: -; CDR3: CSVEGGELAGGYTDTQHF
J: TRBJ2-2; V: TRBV7-3; size: -; CDR3: CASSSTSGSTGELFF
J: TRBJ1-2; V: TRBV30; size: few; CDR3: CAWSPDRGRGYTF
J: TRBJ2-3; V: TRBV28; size: -; CDR3: CASSHRDTDTRYF
J: TRBJ1-3; V: TRBV6-6; size: few; CDR3: CASSYTVSGNTIYF
J: TRBJ2-5; V: TRBV3-1; size: -; CDR3: CASSQASTDSETQYF
J: TRBJ2-1; V: TRBV5-5; size: few; CDR3: CASSSGLGIYNEQFF